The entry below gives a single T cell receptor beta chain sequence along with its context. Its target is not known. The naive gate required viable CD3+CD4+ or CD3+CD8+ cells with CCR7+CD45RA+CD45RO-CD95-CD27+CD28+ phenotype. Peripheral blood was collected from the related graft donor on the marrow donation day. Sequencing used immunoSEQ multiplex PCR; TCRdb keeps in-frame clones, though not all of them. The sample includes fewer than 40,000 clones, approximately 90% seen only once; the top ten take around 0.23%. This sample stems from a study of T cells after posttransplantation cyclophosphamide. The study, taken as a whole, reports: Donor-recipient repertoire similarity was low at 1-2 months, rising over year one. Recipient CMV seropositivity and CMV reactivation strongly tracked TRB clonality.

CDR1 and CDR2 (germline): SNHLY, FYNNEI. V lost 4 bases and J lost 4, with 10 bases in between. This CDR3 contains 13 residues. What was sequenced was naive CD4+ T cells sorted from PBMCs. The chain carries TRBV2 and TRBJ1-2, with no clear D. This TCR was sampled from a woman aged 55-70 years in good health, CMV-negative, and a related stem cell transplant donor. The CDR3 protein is CASSGSGSYGYTF. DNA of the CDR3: TGTGCCAGCAGTGGTTCGGGAAGCTATGGCTACACCTTC.